This TCR beta chain comes out of a study of T cell repertoires in cytomegalovirus infection. Study at large: It was recently identified HLA-C-restricted and well-studied HLA-B-restricted CMV epitopes that the study used. CMV infection together with matching HLA type was indicated by public TCR beta signatures. Overall study findings and caveats: Ex vivo, HLA-C-restricted CMV-specific TCR beta clonotypes prevailed over the rest of the response. People with CMV and the relevant HLA were identified by cumulative public TCR beta family frequency.

As for this clonotype: Its antigen remains unknown.

TCRdb passed the reads through MiXCR, listing each CDR3 protein once. The sample lists about 130,000 distinct CDR3 sequences, over 30% occurring once. The material sequenced was CD8+ T cells from cultured PBMCs, taken from culture after CMV antigen stimulation. This clonotype was sampled from a human donor in good health (CMV status not recorded). Some clones in this sample may be carry-over from other donors' samples.

CDR3 DNA: TGTGCCAGCAGTCCCAGACTAGCGGGGCGGGATACGCAGTATTTT. Its translation is CASSPRLAGRDTQYF. The chain couples TRBV28 to TRBJ2-3; TRBD2 matches at 11 bases. The trim removed 5 bases at V and 6 bases at J, leaving 7 bases unmatched. Germline CDR1 reads MDHEN; CDR2 reads SYDVKM. The CDR3 covers 15 residues.